This T cell receptor beta chain was obtained from a study of blood T cell repertoires in COVID-19. The repertoire was sequenced with immunoSEQ multiplex PCR; TCRdb's copy has only in-frame clones and lacks some. The sample shows about 130,000 clones, roughly 83% of them seen only once. This CDR3 region has 17 residues. CDR1 and CDR2 (germline): LNHDA, SQIVND (reference sequence). Trimming removed 3 bases from V and 0 bases from J, with 15 bases in between. The sequenced sample was peripheral blood. V gene TRBV19 combines with J gene TRBJ1-5; D is unresolved. The receptor's source is a woman in her seventies with COVID-19, enrolled during active disease. CDR3 in amino acids: CASSMPVSASSNQPQHF. Here the CDR3 DNA reads TGTGCCAGTAGTATGCCCGTCTCTGCCAGTAGCAATCAGCCCCAGCATTTT. Complete variable domain (other parts from reference TRBV19 and TRBJ1-5): DGGITQSPKYLFRKEGQNVTLSCEQNLNHDAMYWYRQDPGQGLRLIYYSQIVNDFQKGDIAEGYSVSREKKESFPLTVTSAQKNPTAFYLCASSMPVSASSNQPQHFGDGTRLSIL.